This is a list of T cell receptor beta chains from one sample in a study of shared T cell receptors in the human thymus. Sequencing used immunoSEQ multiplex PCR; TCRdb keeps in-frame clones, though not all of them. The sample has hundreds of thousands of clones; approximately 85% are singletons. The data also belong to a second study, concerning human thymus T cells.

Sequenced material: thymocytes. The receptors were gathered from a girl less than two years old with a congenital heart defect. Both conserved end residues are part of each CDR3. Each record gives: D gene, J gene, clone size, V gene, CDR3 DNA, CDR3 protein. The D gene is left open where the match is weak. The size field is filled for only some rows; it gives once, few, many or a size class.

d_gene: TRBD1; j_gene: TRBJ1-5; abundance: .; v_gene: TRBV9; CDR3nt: TGTGCCAGCAGCGGGACAGGGATTCAGCCCCAGCATTTT; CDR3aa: CASSGTGIQPQHF
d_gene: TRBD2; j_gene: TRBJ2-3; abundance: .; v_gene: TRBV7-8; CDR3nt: TGTGCCAGCAGCTCCCGAAAACCGGGACTAGCGGGGGGGCGGGATACGCAGTATTTT; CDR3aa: CASSSRKPGLAGGRDTQYF
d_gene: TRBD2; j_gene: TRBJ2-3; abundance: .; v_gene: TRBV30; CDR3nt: TGTGCCTACGCAGGGTCTAGCGGCGATAAGGTCCCAGGAGATACGCAGTATTTT; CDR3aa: CAYAGSSGDKVPGDTQYF
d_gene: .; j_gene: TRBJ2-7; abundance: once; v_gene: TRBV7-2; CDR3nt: TGTGCCAGCAGCTTACTAACGCAGGGATACGAGCAGTACTTC; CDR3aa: CASSLLTQGYEQYF
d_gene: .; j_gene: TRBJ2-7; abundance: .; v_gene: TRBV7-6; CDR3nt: TGTGCCAGCAGCCCGACAGGCCTTTCTATCTACGAGCAGTACTTC; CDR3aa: CASSPTGLSIYEQYF
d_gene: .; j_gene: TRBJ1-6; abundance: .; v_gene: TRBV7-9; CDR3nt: TGTGCCAGCAGCTTATGGTGGGGGGTCAGGTCACCCCTCCACTTT; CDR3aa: CASSLWWGVRSPLHF
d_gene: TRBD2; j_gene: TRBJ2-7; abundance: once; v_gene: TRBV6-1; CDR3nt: TGTGCCACCCTAGCGGGGACGGCAACCTACGAGCAGTACTTC; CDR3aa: CATLAGTATYEQYF
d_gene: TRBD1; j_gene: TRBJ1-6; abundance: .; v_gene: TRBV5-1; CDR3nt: TGCGCCAGCAGCTTGGCCGGGACAGGGATCTCACCCCTCCACTTT; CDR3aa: CASSLAGTGISPLHF
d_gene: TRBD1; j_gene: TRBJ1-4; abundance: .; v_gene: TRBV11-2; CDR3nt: TGTGCCAGCAGCTCGTACCGGGACAGACTTAATGAAAAACTGTTTTTT; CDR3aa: CASSSYRDRLNEKLFF
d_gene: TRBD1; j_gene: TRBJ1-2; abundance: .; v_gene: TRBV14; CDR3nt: TGTGCCAGCAGCAGGGGGCCAAATCGGGGCTACACCTTC; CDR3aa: CASSRGPNRGYTF
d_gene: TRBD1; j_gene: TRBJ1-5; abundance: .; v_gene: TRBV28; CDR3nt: TGTGCCAGCAGTTTAGCCAGGGGGCAGAACAATCAGCCCCAGCATTTT; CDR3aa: CASSLARGQNNQPQHF
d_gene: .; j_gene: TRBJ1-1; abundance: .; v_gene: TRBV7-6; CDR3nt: TGTGCCAGCGGAGAGGGAAAGAACACTGAAGCTTTCTTT; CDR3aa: CASGEGKNTEAFF
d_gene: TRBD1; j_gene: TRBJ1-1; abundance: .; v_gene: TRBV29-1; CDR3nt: TGCAGCGCCGGGACAGGGGGATTGCGTGGGTCGATGAACACTGAAGCTTTCTTT; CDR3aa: CSAGTGGLRGSMNTEAFF
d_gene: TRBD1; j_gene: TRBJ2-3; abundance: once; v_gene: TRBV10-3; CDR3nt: TGTGCCATCAGTGCCGACAGGGGCGCAGATACGCAGTATTTT; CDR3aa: CAISADRGADTQYF
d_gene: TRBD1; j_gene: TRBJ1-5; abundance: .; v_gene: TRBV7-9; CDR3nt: TGTGCCAGCAGCCGTACAGGGGTTAGCAGCAATCAGCCCCAGCATTTT; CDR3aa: CASSRTGVSSNQPQHF
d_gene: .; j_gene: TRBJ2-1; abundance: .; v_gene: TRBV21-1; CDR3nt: TGTGCCAGCAGCAAAGCCGGGGGGATTCAGGGACTGGGCAATGAGCAGTTCTTC; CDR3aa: CASSKAGGIQGLGNEQFF
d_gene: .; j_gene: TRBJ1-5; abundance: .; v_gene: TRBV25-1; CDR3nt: TGTGCCAGCAGTGAACCCTCACAGTGTTATAGCAATCAGCCCCAGCATTTT; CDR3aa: CASSEPSQCYSNQPQHF
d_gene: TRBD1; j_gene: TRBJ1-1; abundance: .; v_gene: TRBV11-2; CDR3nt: TGTGCCAGCAGCCTACGGGACAGGAACACTGAAGCTTTCTTT; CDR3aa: CASSLRDRNTEAFF
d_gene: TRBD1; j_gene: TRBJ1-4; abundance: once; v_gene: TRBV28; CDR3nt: TGTGCCAGCAGTCCCACGGGACAGGGGGCATCCTATAATGAAAAACTGTTTTTT; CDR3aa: CASSPTGQGASYNEKLFF
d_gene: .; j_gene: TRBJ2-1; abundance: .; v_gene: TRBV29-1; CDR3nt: TGCAGCGTTACGAGGACCGGGAGTTTTAAGGGGTCACAGTTCTTC; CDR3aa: CSVTRTGSFKGSQFF
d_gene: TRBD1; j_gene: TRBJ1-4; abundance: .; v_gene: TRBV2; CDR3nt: TGTGCCAGCAAAGGCACAGGGGTCCCGTCTAATGAAAAACTGTTTTTT; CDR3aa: CASKGTGVPSNEKLFF
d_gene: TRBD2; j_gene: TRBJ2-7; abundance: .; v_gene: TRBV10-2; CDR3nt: TGCGCCAGCAGGAAGACTAGCGGGGGGGCCTACGAGCAGTACTTC; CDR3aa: CASRKTSGGAYEQYF
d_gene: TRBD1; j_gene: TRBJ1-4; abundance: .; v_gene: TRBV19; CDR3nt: TGTGCCAGTAACAGGGGGGGTTATGTTGCAACTAATGAAAAACTGTTTTTT; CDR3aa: CASNRGGYVATNEKLFF
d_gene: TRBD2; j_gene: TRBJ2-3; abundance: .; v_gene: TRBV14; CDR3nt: TGTGCCAGCAGCCAGGTGGGGGAGCGGGGGAGCACAGATACGCAGTATTTT; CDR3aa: CASSQVGERGSTDTQYF
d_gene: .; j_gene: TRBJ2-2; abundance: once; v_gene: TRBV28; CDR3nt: TGTGCCAGCACCCCCCCCGGTTCAGCGCCGTACACCGGGGAGCTGTTTTTT; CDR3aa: CASTPPGSAPYTGELFF
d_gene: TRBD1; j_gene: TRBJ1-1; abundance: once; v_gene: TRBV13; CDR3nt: TGTGCCAGCAGCCGACAGGGGCTCACTGAAGCTTTCTTT; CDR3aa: CASSRQGLTEAFF
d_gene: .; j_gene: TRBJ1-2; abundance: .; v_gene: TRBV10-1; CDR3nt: TGCGCCAGCGCACAGGGTGTTAGAGGTGGCTACACCTTC; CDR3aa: CASAQGVRGGYTF
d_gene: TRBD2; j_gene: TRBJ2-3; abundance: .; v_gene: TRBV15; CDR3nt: TGTGCCACCAGCAGAGATTCCCCGCCGGGACTAGTCGGCTATCCCTATACGCAGTATTTT; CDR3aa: CATSRDSPPGLVGYPYTQYF
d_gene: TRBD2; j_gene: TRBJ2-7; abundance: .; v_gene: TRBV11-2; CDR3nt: TGTGCCAGCATCAGCGGACTAGCGGTAACCTACGAGCAGTACTTC; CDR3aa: CASISGLAVTYEQYF
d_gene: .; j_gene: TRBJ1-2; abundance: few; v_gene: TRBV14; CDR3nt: TGTGCCAGCAGCCAAGGGACAGCGAATCCTACCTATGGCTACACCTTC; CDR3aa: CASSQGTANPTYGYTF
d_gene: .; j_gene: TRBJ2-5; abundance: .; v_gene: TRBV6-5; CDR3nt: TGTGCCAGCAAAAACGGGACACCCGACCATCGGACCCAGTACTTC; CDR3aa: CASKNGTPDHRTQYF
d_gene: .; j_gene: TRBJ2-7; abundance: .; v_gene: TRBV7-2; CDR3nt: TGTGCCAGCAGCTCTGTGTCTCCTAGCTCCTACGAGCAGTACTTC; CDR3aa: CASSSVSPSSYEQYF
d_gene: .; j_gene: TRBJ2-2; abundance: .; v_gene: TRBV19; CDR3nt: TGTGCCAGTAGTATAGTGGGGCGAGGGGAGCTGTTTTTT; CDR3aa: CASSIVGRGELFF
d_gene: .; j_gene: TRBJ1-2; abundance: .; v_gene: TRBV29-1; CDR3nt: TGCAGCGCCGGTCCGTTCCGCGCTAACTATGGCTACACCTTC; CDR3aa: CSAGPFRANYGYTF
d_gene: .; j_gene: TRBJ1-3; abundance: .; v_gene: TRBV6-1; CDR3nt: TGTGCCAGCAGTGAAGCTGGGTCGGGTCGGGGTGGAAACACCATATATTTT; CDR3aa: CASSEAGSGRGGNTIYF
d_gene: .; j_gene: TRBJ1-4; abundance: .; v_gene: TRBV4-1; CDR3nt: TGCGCCAGCAGCCAAGGGCAGGGGTATGAAAAACTGTTTTTT; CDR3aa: CASSQGQGYEKLFF
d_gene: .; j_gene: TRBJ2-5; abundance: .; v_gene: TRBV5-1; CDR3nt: TGCGCCAGCAGCTTGTGGGGGCTCCAAGAGACCCAGTACTTC; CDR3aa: CASSLWGLQETQYF
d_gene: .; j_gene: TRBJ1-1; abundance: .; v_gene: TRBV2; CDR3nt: TGTGCCGGAACTACGGAGGGGATTGAAGCTTTCTTT; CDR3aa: CAGTTEGIEAFF
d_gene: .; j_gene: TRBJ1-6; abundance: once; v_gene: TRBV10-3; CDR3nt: TGTGCCATCAGTGAGGTCAGGCTTAATTCACCCCTCCACTTT; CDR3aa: CAISEVRLNSPLHF
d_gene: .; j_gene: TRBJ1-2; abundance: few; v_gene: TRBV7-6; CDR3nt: TGTGCCAGCAGCTTAGTACCTTATAACCCTCTTCGTACTTATGGCTACACCTTC; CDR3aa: CASSLVPYNPLRTYGYTF
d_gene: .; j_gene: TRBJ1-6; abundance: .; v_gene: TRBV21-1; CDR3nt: TGTGCCAGCAGCAAAGCTAGGCGAGGGAACAATTCACCCCTCCACTTT; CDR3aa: CASSKARRGNNSPLHF
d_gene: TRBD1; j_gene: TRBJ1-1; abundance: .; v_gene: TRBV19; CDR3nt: TGTGCCAGTAGTCCTCCCACCCGACAGGGGAGGACTGAAGCTTTCTTT; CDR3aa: CASSPPTRQGRTEAFF